The sequence of this T cell receptor beta chain was determined in a study of regulatory T cells in long-lasting Graves disease. Concerning this clonotype itself: What it binds is not known.

As to time point: newly diagnosed GD, antithyroid drugs for less than 3 months. Following extraction of RNA from PBMCs, that RNA was used to make the TCR library. The CDR3 length is 15 residues. From germline, CDR1 is SGHDN and CDR2 FVKESK. Deletions cut 3 bases from V and 1 base from J, with 9 bases between. Arm-PCR of CDR3 regions with iRepertoire HTBI primers generated TCR beta libraries. TCRdb used MiXCR to reprocess the multiplex PCR reads, holding one entry per CDR3 protein. The sample lists more than 400,000 distinct CDR3 sequences, about 17% seen once, with about 10% in the top ten. Study-wide findings and caveats: Persistent cases favored TRBV28, TRBJ1-2 and TRBJ2-5. Rather than thyroid tissue, only peripheral blood underwent study.

The same sample was also used in a study of T cells in Graves' hyperthyroidism and ophthalmopathy. From that paper: The HTBI primer set was used in a first-round RT-PCR of the TCR CDR3.

Sequenced here: peripheral blood mononuclear cells (PBMCs), sampled at new diagnosis, from a patient treated with antithyroid drugs. This TCR was sampled from a woman aged 30 to 39 with Graves disease. V is TRBV14 and J is TRBJ2-2; either TRBD1 or TRBD2 may supply D (5 bases each). CDR3 residues: CASSHKGRNTGELFF. The CDR3 nucleotides are TGTGCCAGCAGCCATAAGGGACGGAACACCGGGGAGCTGTTTTTT.